A selection of T cell receptor beta chains follows, all from one sample in a study of T cell changes during pregnancy in multiple sclerosis. Generated by immunoSEQ multiplex PCR, the TCRdb table keeps only in-frame clones and is missing some. The repertoire has 59,000 or so clones, approximately 90% of them found once; the top ten carry around 3%. The starting material was peripheral blood, obtained in the third trimester of pregnancy. Receptor source: a female donor in good health, enrolled as a control in a pregnancy study. CDR3s include the opening cysteine and the closing phenylalanine or tryptophan. The D gene is left open where the match is weak. The size entry is marked missing in some rows and otherwise reads once, few, many or a size class.

TRBV4-3,TRBD1,NA,TRBJ2-1,TGCGCCAGCAGCCTGGACAGGGTCGGTGAGCAGTTCTTC,CASSLDRVGEQFF
TRBV5-1,TRBD2,few,TRBJ2-1,TGCGCCAGCAGCCTCCTGACTAGCGGGAGACACGAGCAGTTCTTC,CASSLLTSGRHEQFF
TRBV2,TRBD1,NA,TRBJ2-5,TGTGCCAGCGGAGAACAGGGGACAGCGCAAGAGACCCAGTACTTC,CASGEQGTAQETQYF
TRBV6-1,TRBD1,once,TRBJ1-6,TGTGCCAGCAGTGGAGACAGGGACTCCTATAATTCACCCCTCCACTTT,CASSGDRDSYNSPLHF
TRBV5-8,NA,NA,TRBJ2-2,TGTGCCAGCAGCTTGAAGTTCGAGGGAGGATGGGTTTACACCGGGGAGCTGTTTTTT,CASSLKFEGGWVYTGELFF
TRBV29-1,TRBD1,NA,TRBJ1-1,TGCAGCGCCAAACAGGGGGCGTTGGCTGAAGCTTTCTTT,CSAKQGALAEAFF
TRBV4-3,TRBD2,NA,TRBJ2-7,TGCGCCAGCAGCCAAGAGATAGCGGGGGGTGCCTACGAGCAGTACTTC,CASSQEIAGGAYEQYF
TRBV7-2,NA,NA,TRBJ2-7,TGTGCCAGCAGCTTAGTAGGGGTCGCCTACGAGCAGTACTTC,CASSLVGVAYEQYF
TRBV7-2,TRBD1,NA,TRBJ1-1,TGTGCCAGCAGCCCACAAATAAACAGGGGCGCGACTGAAGCTTTCTTT,CASSPQINRGATEAFF
TRBV2,NA,NA,TRBJ2-5,TGTGCCAGCAGGCCGGGGAGCTCCCTAGAGACCCAGTACTTC,CASRPGSSLETQYF
TRBV4-1,TRBD1,NA,TRBJ1-1,TGCGCCAGCAGCCAACTACAAGGACAGGGAGATGGGAACACTGAAGCTTTCTTT,CASSQLQGQGDGNTEAFF
TRBV6-1,TRBD2,once,TRBJ2-4,TGTGCCAGCAGTGGCCGATCGCCACGGGAGGGCGTGGGCAAAAACATTCAGTACTTC,CASSGRSPREGVGKNIQYF
TRBV28,NA,NA,TRBJ1-3,TGTGCCAGCAGTTCTCTGGGGGGGACTGGAAACACCATATATTTT,CASSSLGGTGNTIYF
TRBV5-1,NA,NA,TRBJ2-2,TGCGCCAGCAGCTTGGGGGCCGGTATCACCGGGGAGCTGTTTTTT,CASSLGAGITGELFF
TRBV6-5,TRBD2,NA,TRBJ2-5,TGTGCCAGCAGTTATGGACTAGCGGGGAACCAAGAGACCCAGTACTTC,CASSYGLAGNQETQYF
TRBV7-2,TRBD1,NA,TRBJ2-7,TGTGCCAGCAGCTTTGGGACAGGGGTAGGGGAGCAGTACTTC,CASSFGTGVGEQYF
TRBV5-6,TRBD1,NA,TRBJ1-4,TGTGCCAGCTCCACCCGAGGGGGACAGCTTAATGAAAAACTGTTTTTT,CASSTRGGQLNEKLFF
TRBV10-3,NA,NA,TRBJ2-1,TGTGCCATCAGTGAGTTTAAGTATGAAGGGGCCCAGTACAATGAGCAGTTCTTC,CAISEFKYEGAQYNEQFF
TRBV5-1,NA,NA,TRBJ2-7,TGCGCCAGCAGCTCGGTTTTGCAGGGGTCATCCTACGAGCAGTACTTC,CASSSVLQGSSYEQYF
TRBV28,NA,NA,TRBJ2-7,TGTGCCAGCAGTTTACGGCGGGAAGGGCGCGAGCAGTACTTC,CASSLRREGREQYF
TRBV5-1,TRBD1,NA,TRBJ2-5,TGCGCCAGCAGCTTGACAGGGGGAGAAGAGACCCAGTACTTC,CASSLTGGEETQYF
TRBV5-1,NA,NA,TRBJ2-7,TGCGCCAGCAGCTTTCAACTGACAGACCCAGGTAGTAAGTACTTC,CASSFQLTDPGSKYF
TRBV19,NA,NA,TRBJ1-1,TGTGCCAGTAGTTTACAGGGCTATGCGGGCGCTTTCTTT,CASSLQGYAGAFF
TRBV9,NA,NA,TRBJ2-3,TGTGCCAGCAGCATTCGACCCGACTACACAGATACGCAGTATTTT,CASSIRPDYTDTQYF
TRBV6-5,TRBD1,few,TRBJ1-2,TGTGCCAGCAGTGGACAGGGAGGAGGAAGCGGCTACACCTTC,CASSGQGGGSGYTF
TRBV27,NA,once,TRBJ2-5,TGTGCCAGCAGTCAGGGGGTAGCGGGGTACCAAGAGACCCAGTACTTC,CASSQGVAGYQETQYF
TRBV25-1,NA,NA,TRBJ2-2,TGTGCCAGCAGTGATCTCGGACGGACTAACACCGGGGAGCTGTTTTTT,CASSDLGRTNTGELFF
TRBV11-2,TRBD2,NA,TRBJ2-1,TGTGCCAGCAGCTTGGGGGGGAGCTCCTACAATGAGCAGTTCTTC,CASSLGGSSYNEQFF
TRBV28,NA,NA,TRBJ1-1,TGTGCCAGCAGTTCAAAAGCGGCAGGGGAGAGGGGTGAAGCTTTCTTT,CASSSKAAGERGEAFF
TRBV7-2,NA,once,TRBJ2-6,TGTGCCAGCAGCTTCCGCGCAGGGTCCCCCTCTGGGGCCAACGTCCTGACTTTC,CASSFRAGSPSGANVLTF
TRBV6-6,NA,NA,TRBJ1-4,TGTGCCAGCTCCCCTCTGGGGGGGAAAGGTGAAAAACTGTTTTTT,CASSPLGGKGEKLFF
TRBV4-1,NA,NA,TRBJ1-5,TGCGCCAGCAGCCAAGATTCGGGAGACAGAGCTAGGCCCCAGCATTTT,CASSQDSGDRARPQHF
TRBV4-1,TRBD2,once,TRBJ2-1,TGCGCCAGCAGCCAAGCCTCGACTAGCGGAAATTACAATGAGCAGTTCTTC,CASSQASTSGNYNEQFF
TRBV7-2,NA,NA,TRBJ1-1,TGTGCCAGCACCCCGGAGCGGGGGGGGGACACTGAAGCTTTCTTT,CASTPERGGDTEAFF
TRBV6-1,NA,once,TRBJ2-5,TGTGCCAGCAGTGATTACAGGGTCCCAGAGACCCAGTACTTC,CASSDYRVPETQYF
TRBV19,TRBD1,NA,TRBJ1-2,TGTGCCAGTAGTATGGGGGAAGGGGGCATCTATGGCTACACCTTC,CASSMGEGGIYGYTF
TRBV25-1,TRBD1,NA,TRBJ2-7,TGTGCCAGCAGTGAGCCCGGGGACAGGGAGTACGAGCAGTACTTC,CASSEPGDREYEQYF
TRBV5-3,TRBD1,NA,TRBJ1-5,TGTGCCAGAAGTGCGGGACAGCCAAATCAGCCCCAGCATTTT,CARSAGQPNQPQHF
TRBV6-5,NA,NA,TRBJ1-6,TGTGCCAGCAGTTCCTCCGGGAGGTTTAGTTCACCCCTCCACTTT,CASSSSGRFSSPLHF
TRBV7-9,NA,NA,TRBJ2-7,TGTGCCAGCAGCTTTAGGGGGGGCCCGTACGAGCAGTACTTC,CASSFRGGPYEQYF
TRBV4-1,NA,NA,TRBJ1-4,TGCGCCAGCAGCATGCGGGAGTCTGCAACTAATGAAAAACTGTTTTTT,CASSMRESATNEKLFF
TRBV5-1,TRBD1,NA,TRBJ2-1,TGCGCCAGCAGCTTGGGGACAGGAAACAATGAGCAGTTCTTC,CASSLGTGNNEQFF
TRBV11-2,TRBD2,NA,TRBJ2-1,TGTGCTACTGCGGAGCGGGGGGACTCCTACAATGAGCAGTTCTTC,CATAERGDSYNEQFF
TRBV7-9,TRBD1,NA,TRBJ2-7,TGTGCCAGCAGCTTAGCGACAGGGGGGCAGTACTTC,CASSLATGGQYF
TRBV7-8,NA,NA,TRBJ2-5,TGTGCCAGCAGCTTAGAGTGGAGGACACGGGGGGCGTCGGGGGAGACCCAGTACTTC,CASSLEWRTRGASGETQYF
TRBV6-5,NA,NA,TRBJ2-5,TGTGCCAGCAGTTACTCTCGCAGTCAAGAGACCCAGTACTTC,CASSYSRSQETQYF
TRBV5-1,TRBD1,NA,TRBJ2-7,TGCGCCAGCAGCACCACAGGGGACTCCTACGAGCAGTACTTC,CASSTTGDSYEQYF
TRBV6-5,NA,NA,TRBJ1-3,TGTGCCAGCAGTTACTCGCGTAGTGGAAACACCATATATTTT,CASSYSRSGNTIYF
TRBV5-1,TRBD2,NA,TRBJ2-7,TGCGCCAGCAGCCTCCCTACCGGGACTAGCGCCAACGAGCAGTACTTC,CASSLPTGTSANEQYF